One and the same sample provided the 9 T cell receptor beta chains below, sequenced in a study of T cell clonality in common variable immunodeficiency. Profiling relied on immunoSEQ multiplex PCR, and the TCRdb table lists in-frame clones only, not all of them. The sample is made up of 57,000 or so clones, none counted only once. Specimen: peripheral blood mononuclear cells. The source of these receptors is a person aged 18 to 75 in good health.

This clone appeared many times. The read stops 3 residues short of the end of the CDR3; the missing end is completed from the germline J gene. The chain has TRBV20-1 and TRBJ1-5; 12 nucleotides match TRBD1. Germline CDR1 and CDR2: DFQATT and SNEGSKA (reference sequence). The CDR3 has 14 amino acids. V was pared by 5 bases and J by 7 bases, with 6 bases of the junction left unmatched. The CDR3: CSAVGQGAGQPQHF. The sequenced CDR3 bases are TGCAGTGCTGTGGGACAGGGGGCTGGACAGCCC.

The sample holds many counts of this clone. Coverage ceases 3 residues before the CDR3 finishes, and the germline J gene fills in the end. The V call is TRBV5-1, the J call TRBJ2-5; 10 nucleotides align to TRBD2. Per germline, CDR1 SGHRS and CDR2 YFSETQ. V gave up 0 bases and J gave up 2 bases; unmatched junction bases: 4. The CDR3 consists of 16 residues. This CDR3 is CASSLAVAGGQETQYF. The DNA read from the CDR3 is TGCGCCAGCAGCTTGGCCGTAGCGGGGGGACAAGAGACC.

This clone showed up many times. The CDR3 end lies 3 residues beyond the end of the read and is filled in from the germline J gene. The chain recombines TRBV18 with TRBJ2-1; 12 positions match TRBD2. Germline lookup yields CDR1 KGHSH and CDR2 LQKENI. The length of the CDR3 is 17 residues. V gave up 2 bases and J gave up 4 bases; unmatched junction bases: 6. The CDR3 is CASSPSSGLAGYNEQFF. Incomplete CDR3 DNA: TGTGCCAGCTCACCATCTTCCGGACTAGCGGGATACAATGAG.

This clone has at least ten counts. This CDR3 reads CASSGTDRDRPEAFF. The DNA read from the CDR3 is TGTGCCAGCAGCGGGACCGACAGGGATAGGCCTGAA. The J gene is TRBJ1-1, the V gene TRBV5-6; 7 bases agree with TRBD1. The CDR3 extends 3 residues past the end of the read, so its final part is completed from the germline J gene. This CDR3 contains 15 residues. V lost 4 bases to trimming and J lost 6 bases; unmatched junction nucleotides: 12. CDR1 is SGHDT and CDR2 is YYEEEE in the germline V gene. Combining the CDR3 with reference TRBV5-6 and TRBJ1-1 gives the whole variable domain DAGVTQSPTHLIKTRGQQVTLRCSPKSGHDTVSWYQQALGQGPQFIFQYYEEEERQRGNFPDRFSGHQFPNYSSELNVNALLLGDSALYLCASSGTDRDRPEAFFGQGTRLTVV.

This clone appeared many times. The covered CDR3 bases are TGTGCCAGCAGTTATAGCGGCACAGATACG. Translation: CASSYSGTDT. The complete CDR3 sequence is CASSYSGTDTQYF. The chain couples TRBV2 to TRBJ2-3; TRBD2 is a possible D gene (5 bases). The CDR3 end lies 3 residues beyond the end of the read and is filled in from the germline J gene. The CDR3 has 13 amino acids. Trimming removed 5 bases from V and 1 base from J, with 7 bases in between. The V gene's germline CDR1 is SNHLY and CDR2 FYNNEI.

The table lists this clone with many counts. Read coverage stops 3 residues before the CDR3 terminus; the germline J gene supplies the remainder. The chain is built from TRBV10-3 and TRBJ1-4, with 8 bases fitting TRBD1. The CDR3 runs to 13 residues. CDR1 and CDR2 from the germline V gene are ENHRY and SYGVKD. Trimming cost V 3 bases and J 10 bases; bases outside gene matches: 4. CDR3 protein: CAISDGGTGKLFF. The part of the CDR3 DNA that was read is TGTGCCATCAGTGATGGCGGGACAGGAAAA.

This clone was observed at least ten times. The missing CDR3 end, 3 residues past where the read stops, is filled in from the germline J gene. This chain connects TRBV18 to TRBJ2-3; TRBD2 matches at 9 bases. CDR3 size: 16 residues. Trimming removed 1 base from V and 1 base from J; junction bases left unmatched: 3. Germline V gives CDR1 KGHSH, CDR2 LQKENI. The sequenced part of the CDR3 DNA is TGTGCCAGCTCACCACTAGCGGGAGAGGGCACAGATACG. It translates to CASSPLAGEGTDT. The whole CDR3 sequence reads CASSPLAGEGTDTQYF.

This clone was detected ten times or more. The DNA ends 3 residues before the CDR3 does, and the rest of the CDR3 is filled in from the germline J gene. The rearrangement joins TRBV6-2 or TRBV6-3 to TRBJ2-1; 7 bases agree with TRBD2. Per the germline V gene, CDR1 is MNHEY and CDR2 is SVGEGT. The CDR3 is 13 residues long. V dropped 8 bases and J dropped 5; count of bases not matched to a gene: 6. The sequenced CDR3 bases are TGTGCCAGCGGGCTAGCGGCCAACAATGAG. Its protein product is CASGLAANNE. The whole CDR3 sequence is CASGLAANNEQFF.

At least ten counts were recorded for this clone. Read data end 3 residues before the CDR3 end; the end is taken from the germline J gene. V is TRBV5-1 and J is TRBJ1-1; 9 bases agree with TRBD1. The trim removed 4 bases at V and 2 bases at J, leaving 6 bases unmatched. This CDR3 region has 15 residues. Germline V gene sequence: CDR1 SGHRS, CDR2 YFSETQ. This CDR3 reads CASSPKDRGNTEAFF. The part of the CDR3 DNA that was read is TGCGCCAGCAGCCCGAAGGACAGGGGAAACACTGAA.